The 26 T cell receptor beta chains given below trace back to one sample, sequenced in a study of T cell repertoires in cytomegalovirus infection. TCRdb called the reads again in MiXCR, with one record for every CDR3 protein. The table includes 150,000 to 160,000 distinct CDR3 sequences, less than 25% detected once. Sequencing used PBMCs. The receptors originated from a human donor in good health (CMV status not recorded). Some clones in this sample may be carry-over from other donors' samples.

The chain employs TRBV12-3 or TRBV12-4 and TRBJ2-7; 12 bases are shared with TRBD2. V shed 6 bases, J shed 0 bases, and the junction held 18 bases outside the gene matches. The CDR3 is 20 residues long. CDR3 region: CASSFSRRLAGASVSYEQYF. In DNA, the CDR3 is TGTGCCAGCAGCTTCAGTCGACGACTAGCGGGAGCGTCAGTCTCCTACGAGCAGTACTTC.

The CDR3 DNA follows: TGCGCCAGCAGCAGCCCCTCGGGGGGTGAAAAACTGTTTTTT. Translation gives CASSSPSGGEKLFF. The V and J genes are TRBV4-1 and TRBJ1-4, with D possibly TRBD1 on 5 matching bases. The germline V gene has CDR1 MGHRA and CDR2 YSYEKL. The CDR3 runs 14 residues. The V end lost 5 bases, the J end lost 7 bases, and 14 bases lay between the germline ends.

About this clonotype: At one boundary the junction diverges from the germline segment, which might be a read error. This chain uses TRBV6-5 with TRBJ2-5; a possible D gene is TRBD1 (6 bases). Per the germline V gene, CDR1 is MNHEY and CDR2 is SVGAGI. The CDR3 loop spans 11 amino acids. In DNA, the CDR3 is TGTGCCAGCAGTTCAGGGGAGACCCAGCACTTC. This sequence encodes CASSSGETQHF.

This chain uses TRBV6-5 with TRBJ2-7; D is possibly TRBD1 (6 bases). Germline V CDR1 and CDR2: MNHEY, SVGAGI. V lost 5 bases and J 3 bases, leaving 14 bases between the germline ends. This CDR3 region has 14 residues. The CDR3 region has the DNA TGTGCCAGCAGTAATCCGGGACACAGCTACGAGCAGTACTTC. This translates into CASSNPGHSYEQYF.

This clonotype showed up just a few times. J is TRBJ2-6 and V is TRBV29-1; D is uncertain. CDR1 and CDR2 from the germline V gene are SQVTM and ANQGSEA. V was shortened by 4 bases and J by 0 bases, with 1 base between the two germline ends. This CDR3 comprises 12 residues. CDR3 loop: CSVVSGANVLTF. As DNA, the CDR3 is TGCAGCGTTGTCTCTGGGGCCAACGTCCTGACTTTC.

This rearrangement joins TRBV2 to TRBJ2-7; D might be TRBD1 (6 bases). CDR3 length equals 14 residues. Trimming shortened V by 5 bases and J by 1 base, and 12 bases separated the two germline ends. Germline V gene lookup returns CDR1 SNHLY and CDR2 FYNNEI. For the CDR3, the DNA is TGTGCCAGCAGTTCTCAGGGGATTTCCTACGAGCAGTACTTC. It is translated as CASSSQGISYEQYF.

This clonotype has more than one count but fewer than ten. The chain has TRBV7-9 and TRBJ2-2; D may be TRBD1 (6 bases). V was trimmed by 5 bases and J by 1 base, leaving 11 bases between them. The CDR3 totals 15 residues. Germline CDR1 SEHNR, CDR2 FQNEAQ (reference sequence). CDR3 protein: CASSQLGQNTGELFF. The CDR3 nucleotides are TGTGCCAGCAGCCAATTGGGACAGAACACCGGGGAGCTGTTTTTT.

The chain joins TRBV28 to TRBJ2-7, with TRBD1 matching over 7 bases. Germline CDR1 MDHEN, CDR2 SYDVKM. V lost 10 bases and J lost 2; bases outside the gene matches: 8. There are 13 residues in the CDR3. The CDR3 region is CATEGQGAYEQYF. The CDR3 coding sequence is TGTGCCACCGAAGGCCAGGGGGCCTACGAGCAGTACTTC.

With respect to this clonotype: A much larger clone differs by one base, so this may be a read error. CDR3 bases: TGTGCCAGCAGCTTAGCGCTACACACGAGCACCGGGGAGCTGTTTTTT. Translated, it gives CASSLALHTSTGELFF. V is TRBV7-6 and J is TRBJ2-2; D call uncertain. Germline V gene lookup returns CDR1 SGHVS and CDR2 FNYEAQ. V was clipped by 0 bases and J by 4 bases, with 12 bases between them. There are 16 residues in the CDR3.

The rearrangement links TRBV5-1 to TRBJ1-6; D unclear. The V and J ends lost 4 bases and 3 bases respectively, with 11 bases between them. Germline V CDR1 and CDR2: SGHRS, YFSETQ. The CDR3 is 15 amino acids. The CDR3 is CASSPGPFYNSPLHF. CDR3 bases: TGCGCCAGCAGCCCCGGACCCTTCTATAATTCACCCCTCCACTTT.

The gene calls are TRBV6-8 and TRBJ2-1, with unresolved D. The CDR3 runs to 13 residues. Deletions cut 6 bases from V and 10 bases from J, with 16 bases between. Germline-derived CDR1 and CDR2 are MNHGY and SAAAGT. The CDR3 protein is CASSSLSQREQFF. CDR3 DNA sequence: TGTGCCAGCAGCTCCCTTAGCCAACGGGAGCAGTTCTTC.

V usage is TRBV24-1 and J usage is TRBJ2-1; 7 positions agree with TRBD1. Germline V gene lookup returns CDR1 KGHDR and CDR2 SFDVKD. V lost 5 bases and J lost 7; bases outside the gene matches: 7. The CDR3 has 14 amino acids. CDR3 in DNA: TGTGCCACCAGTGTTCGGACAGGTAGGAATGAGCAGTTCTTC. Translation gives CATSVRTGRNEQFF.

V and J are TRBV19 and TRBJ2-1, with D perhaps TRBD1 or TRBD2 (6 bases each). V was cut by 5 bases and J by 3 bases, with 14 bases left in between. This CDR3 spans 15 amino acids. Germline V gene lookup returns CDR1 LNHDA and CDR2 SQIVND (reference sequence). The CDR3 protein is CASSGGEEGYNEQFF. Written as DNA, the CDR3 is TGTGCCAGTAGTGGGGGCGAGGAGGGCTACAATGAGCAGTTCTTC.

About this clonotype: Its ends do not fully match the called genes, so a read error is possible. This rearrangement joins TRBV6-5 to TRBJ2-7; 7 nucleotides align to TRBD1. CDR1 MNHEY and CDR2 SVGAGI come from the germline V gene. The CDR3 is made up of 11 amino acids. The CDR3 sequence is CASSFPGTESF. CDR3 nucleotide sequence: TGTGCCAGCAGTTTTCCCGGGACAGAGAGCTTC.

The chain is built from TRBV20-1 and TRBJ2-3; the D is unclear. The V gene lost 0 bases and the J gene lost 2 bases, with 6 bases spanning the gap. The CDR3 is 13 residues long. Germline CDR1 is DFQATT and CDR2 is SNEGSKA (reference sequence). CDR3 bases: TGCAGTGCTAGAGAACTCTACACAGATACGCAGTATTTT. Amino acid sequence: CSARELYTDTQYF.

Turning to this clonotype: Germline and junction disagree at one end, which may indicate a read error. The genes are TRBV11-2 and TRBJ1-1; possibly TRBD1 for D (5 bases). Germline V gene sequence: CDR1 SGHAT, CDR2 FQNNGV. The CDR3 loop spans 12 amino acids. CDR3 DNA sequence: TGTGCCAGCAGCGGGGGAGAGGCTGAAGCTATCTTT. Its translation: CASSGGEAEAIF.

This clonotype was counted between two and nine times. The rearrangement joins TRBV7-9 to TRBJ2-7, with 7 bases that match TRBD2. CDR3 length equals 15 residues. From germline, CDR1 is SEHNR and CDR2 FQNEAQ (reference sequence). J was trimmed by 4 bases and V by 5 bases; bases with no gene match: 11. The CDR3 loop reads CASSQEQSGAYEQYF. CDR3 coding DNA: TGTGCCAGCAGCCAAGAACAAAGCGGGGCATACGAGCAGTACTTC.

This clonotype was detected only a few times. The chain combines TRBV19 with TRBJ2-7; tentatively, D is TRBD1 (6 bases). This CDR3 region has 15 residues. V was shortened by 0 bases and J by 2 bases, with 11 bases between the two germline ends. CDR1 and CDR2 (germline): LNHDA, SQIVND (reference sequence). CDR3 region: CASSIDGTTAYEQYF. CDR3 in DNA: TGTGCCAGTAGTATAGATGGGACAACAGCCTACGAGCAGTACTTC.

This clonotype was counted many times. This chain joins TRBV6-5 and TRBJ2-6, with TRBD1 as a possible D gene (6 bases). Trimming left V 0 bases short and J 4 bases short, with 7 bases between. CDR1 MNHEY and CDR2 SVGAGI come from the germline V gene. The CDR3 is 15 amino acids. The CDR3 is CASSYSGAGANVLTF. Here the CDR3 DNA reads TGTGCCAGCAGTTACTCGGGGGCAGGGGCCAACGTCCTGACTTTC.

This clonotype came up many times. This CDR3 reads CASSLAGGQANQPQHF. CDR3 coding DNA: TGTGCCAGCAGTTTAGCAGGCGGACAGGCCAATCAGCCCCAGCATTTT. This sequence joins TRBV12-3 or TRBV12-4 and TRBJ1-5; 7 bases fit TRBD1. J gave up 3 bases and V 0 bases, and 5 bases lay outside the gene matches. This CDR3 is 16 amino acids long.

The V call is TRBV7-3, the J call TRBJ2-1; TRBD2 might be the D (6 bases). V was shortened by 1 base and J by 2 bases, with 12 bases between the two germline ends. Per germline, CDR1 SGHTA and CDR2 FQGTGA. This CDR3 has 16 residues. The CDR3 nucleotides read TGTGCCAGCAGCTTAAATTGGGACTTCACCTACAATGAGCAGTTCTTC. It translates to CASSLNWDFTYNEQFF.

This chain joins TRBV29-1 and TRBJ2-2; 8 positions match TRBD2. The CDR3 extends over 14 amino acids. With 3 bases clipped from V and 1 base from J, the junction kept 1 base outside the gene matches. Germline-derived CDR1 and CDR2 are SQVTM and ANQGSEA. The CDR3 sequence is CSVEAGGNTGELFF. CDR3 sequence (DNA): TGCAGCGTTGAGGCGGGAGGGAACACCGGGGAGCTGTTTTTT.

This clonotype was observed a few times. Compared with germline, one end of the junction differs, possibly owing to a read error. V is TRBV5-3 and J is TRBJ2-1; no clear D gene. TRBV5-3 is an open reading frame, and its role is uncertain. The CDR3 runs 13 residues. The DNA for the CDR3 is TGTGCCAGCAGCTTGGACCAGCCCAATGAGCAGTTCTTC. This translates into CASSLDQPNEQFF.

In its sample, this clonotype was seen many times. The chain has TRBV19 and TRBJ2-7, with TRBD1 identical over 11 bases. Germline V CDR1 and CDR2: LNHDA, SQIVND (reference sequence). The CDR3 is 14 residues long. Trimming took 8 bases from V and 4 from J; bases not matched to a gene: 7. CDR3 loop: CASSSGTGGYEQYF. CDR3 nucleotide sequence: TGTGCCAGTTCCTCCGGGACAGGGGGTTACGAGCAGTACTTC.

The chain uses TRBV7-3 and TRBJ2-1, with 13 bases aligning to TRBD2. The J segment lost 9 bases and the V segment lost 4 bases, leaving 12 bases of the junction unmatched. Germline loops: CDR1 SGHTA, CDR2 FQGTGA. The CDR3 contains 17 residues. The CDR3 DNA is TGTGCCAGCAGCTCCCCCTCACTAGCGGGGGGGCCTAGTGAGCAGTTCTTC. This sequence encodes CASSSPSLAGGPSEQFF.

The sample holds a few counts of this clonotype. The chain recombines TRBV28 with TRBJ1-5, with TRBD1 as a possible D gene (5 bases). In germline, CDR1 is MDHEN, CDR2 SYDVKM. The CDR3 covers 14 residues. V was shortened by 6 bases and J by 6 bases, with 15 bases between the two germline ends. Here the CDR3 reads CASSNTGASQPQHF. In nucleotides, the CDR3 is TGTGCCAGCAGCAATACAGGTGCCAGTCAGCCCCAGCATTTT.